This entry concerns a single T cell receptor (beta chain). What it binds is unknown. The sample is drawn from a study of CD8 T cells in ankylosing spondylitis. Findings and caveats of the study: Past research had described some motif variants in reactive arthritis synovial fluid and blood. The study identified a TCR beta motif of roughly eight highly homologous variants that appeared characteristic of ankylosing spondylitis blood. The authors reported significant enrichment of disease-linked clones in matched ankylosing spondylitis synovial fluid.

Researchers built TCR beta libraries using quantitative 5'-RACE with molecular barcodes. Via MiXCR, TCRdb re-called the 5' RACE reads, giving one row per CDR3 protein. The sample lists a few hundred thousand distinct CDR3 sequences; roughly 8% were seen once. The CDR3 is 15 amino acids. V lost 3 bases to trimming and J lost 0 bases, with 6 bases between them. The V call is TRBV12-3 or TRBV12-4, the J call TRBJ2-6; D ambiguous. The source material was blood, either unsorted or a sorted T cell fraction (not recorded which). This sequence originates from a male donor with ankylosing spondylitis. The CDR3 DNA sequence: TGTGCCAGCAGTTTCGGGCACTCTGGGGCCAACGTCCTGACTTTC. It specifies CASSFGHSGANVLTF.